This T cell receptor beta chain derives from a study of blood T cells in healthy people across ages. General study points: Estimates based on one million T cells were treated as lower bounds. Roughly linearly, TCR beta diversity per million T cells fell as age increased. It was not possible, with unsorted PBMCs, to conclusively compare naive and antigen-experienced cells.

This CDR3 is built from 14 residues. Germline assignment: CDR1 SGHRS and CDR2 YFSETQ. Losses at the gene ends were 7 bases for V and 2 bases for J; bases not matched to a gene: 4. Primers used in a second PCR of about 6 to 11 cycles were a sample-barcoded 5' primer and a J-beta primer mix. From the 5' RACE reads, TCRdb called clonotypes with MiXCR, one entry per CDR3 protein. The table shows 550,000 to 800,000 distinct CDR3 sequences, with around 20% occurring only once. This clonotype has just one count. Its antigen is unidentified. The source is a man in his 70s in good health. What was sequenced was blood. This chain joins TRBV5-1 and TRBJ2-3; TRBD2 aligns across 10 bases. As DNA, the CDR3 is TGCGCCAGCTCCACTAGCGGGATCACAGATACGCAGTATTTT. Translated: CASSTSGITDTQYF.